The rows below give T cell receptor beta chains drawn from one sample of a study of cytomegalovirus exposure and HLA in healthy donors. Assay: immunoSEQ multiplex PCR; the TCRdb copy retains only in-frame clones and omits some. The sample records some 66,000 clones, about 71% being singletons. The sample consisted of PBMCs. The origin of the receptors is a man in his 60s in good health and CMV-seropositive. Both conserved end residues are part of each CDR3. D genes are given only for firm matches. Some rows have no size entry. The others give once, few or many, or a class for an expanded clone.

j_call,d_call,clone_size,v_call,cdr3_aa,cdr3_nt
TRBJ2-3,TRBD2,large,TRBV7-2,CASSIGTSILQYF,TGTGCCAGCAGCATAGGGACTAGCATCCTCCAGTATTTT
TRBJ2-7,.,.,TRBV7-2,CASSGGAGLEQYF,TGTGCCAGCAGCGGGGGGGCAGGGCTCGAGCAGTACTTC
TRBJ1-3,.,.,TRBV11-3,CASSLDQGNTIYF,TGTGCCAGCAGCTTAGATCAAGGAAACACCATATATTTT
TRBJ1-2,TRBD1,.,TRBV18,CASSRQGADGYTF,TGTGCCAGCTCACGACAGGGGGCTGACGGCTACACCTTC
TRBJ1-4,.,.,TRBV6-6,CASTLGLSPEKLFF,TGTGCCAGCACCCTGGGACTATCCCCTGAAAAACTGTTTTTT
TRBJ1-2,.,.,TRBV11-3,CASSLGVAWPGDGYTF,TGTGCCAGCAGCCTGGGGGTTGCTTGGCCGGGGGATGGCTACACCTTC
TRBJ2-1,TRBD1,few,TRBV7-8,CASSLRTGVDEQFF,TGTGCCAGCAGCTTAAGGACAGGGGTCGATGAGCAGTTCTTC
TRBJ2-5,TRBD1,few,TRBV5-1,CASSLQGAGQETQYF,TGCGCCAGCAGCTTACAGGGGGCAGGGCAAGAGACCCAGTACTTC
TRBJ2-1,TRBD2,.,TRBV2,CASRLAGGTNEQFF,TGTGCCAGCAGGCTAGCGGGAGGGACCAATGAGCAGTTCTTC
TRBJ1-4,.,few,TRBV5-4,CASSPGGTNEKLFF,TGTGCCAGCAGCCCCGGGGGGACTAATGAAAAACTGTTTTTT
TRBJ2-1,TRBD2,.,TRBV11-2,CASSPRTSPNEQFF,TGTGCCAGCAGCCCCCGGACTAGCCCCAATGAGCAGTTCTTC
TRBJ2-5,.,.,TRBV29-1,CSGGAVQETQYF,TGCAGCGGCGGGGCGGTTCAAGAGACCCAGTACTTC
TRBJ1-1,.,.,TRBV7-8,CASSLAMTSQWTEAFF,TGTGCCAGCAGCTTAGCGATGACATCCCAATGGACTGAAGCTTTCTTT
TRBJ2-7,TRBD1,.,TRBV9,CASSVAGQGVYEQYF,TGTGCCAGCAGCGTCGCCGGACAGGGGGTCTACGAGCAGTACTTC
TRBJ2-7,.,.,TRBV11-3,CASSLDPGGLYEQYF,TGTGCCAGCAGCTTAGATCCCGGGGGGCTCTACGAGCAGTACTTC
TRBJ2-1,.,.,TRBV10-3,CAISGGRDSYNEQFF,TGTGCCATCAGTGGTGGTCGGGACTCCTACAATGAGCAGTTCTTC
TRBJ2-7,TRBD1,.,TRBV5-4,CASSSSRTGKNEQYF,TGTGCCAGCAGCTCAAGCCGGACAGGGAAGAACGAGCAGTACTTC
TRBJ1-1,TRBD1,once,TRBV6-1,CASERERTGNTEAFF,TGTGCCAGCGAACGAGAGAGGACAGGGAACACTGAAGCTTTCTTT
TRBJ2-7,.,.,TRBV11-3,CASSYTGLGLYEQYF,TGTGCCAGCAGCTACACAGGGTTAGGGCTCTACGAGCAGTACTTC
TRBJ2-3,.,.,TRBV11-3,CASSLDLSGQGTDTQYF,TGTGCCAGCAGCTTAGATCTTTCGGGGCAGGGGACAGATACGCAGTATTTT
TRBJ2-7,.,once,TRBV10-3,CAIRRAGDSYEQYF,TGTGCCATCAGGCGGGCAGGGGATTCCTACGAGCAGTACTTC
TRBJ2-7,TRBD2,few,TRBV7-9,CASSPTSAPSYEQYF,TGTGCCAGCAGCCCCACTAGCGCACCATCCTACGAGCAGTACTTC
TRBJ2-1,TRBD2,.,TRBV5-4,CASSLGGLAGGSEQFF,TGTGCCAGCAGCTTGGGGGGACTAGCGGGGGGATCTGAGCAGTTCTTC
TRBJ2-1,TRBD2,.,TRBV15,CATSRPAGGAYNEQFF,TGTGCCACCAGCAGACCCGCCGGGGGGGCTTACAATGAGCAGTTCTTC
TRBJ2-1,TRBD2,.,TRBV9,CASSVGLAGSFHEQFF,TGTGCCAGCAGCGTAGGACTAGCGGGATCATTTCATGAGCAGTTCTTC
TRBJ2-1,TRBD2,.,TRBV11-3,CASSPGTSGEQFF,TGTGCCAGCAGCCCCGGGACTAGCGGAGAGCAGTTCTTC
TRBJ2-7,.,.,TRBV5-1,CASSLRSTTGATEQYF,TGCGCCAGCAGCTTGAGATCGACTACCGGAGCTACCGAGCAGTACTTC
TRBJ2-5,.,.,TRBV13,CASSPRDWGETQYF,TGTGCCAGCAGCCCGCGGGACTGGGGGGAGACCCAGTACTTC
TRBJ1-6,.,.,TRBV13,CASRGSGSSYNSPLHF,TGTGCCAGCAGGGGGTCGGGAAGCTCCTATAATTCACCCCTCCACTTT
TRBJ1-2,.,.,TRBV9,CASSVGQNYGYTF,TGTGCCAGCAGCGTAGGACAGAACTATGGCTACACCTTC
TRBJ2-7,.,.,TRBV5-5,CASSLAAGSYEQYF,TGTGCCAGCAGCTTGGCCGCAGGGTCCTACGAGCAGTACTTC
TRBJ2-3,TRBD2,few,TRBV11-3,CASSLRGPSGRVPDTQYF,TGTGCCAGCAGCTTAAGGGGGCCTAGCGGGAGGGTGCCAGATACGCAGTATTTT
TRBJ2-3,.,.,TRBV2,CATHSGPDTQYF,TGTGCCACCCATAGCGGCCCAGATACGCAGTATTTT
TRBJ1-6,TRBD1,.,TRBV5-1,CASSIGQGLPLHF,TGCGCCAGCAGCATAGGACAGGGATTGCCCCTCCACTTT
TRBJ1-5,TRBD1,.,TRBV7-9,CASSRDSHSNQPQHF,TGTGCCAGCAGCCGGGACAGTCATAGCAATCAGCCCCAGCATTTT